This is a list of T cell receptor beta chains from one sample in a study of cytomegalovirus exposure and HLA in healthy donors. The method was immunoSEQ multiplex PCR; TCRdb's version includes in-frame clones alone and lacks a portion of them. Of 120,000 to 150,000 clones listed, around 80% are singletons. Sample: PBMCs. Source of these receptors: a male donor in good health and CMV-seropositive. The CDR3 runs from the conserved cysteine through the conserved F or W. The order of the fields is clone size, J gene, D gene, V gene, CDR3 protein, CDR3 DNA. D genes are given only for firm matches. Clone size is stated in some rows and not others, as once, few, many or a class when expanded.

size: -; J: TRBJ2-7; D: -; V: TRBV28; CDR3: CASSLGGIYEQYF; DNA: TGTGCCAGCAGTTTAGGCGGGATTTACGAGCAGTACTTC
size: -; J: TRBJ2-5; D: TRBD2; V: TRBV9; CDR3: CASSVGGTSGSQETQYF; DNA: TGTGCCAGCAGCGTAGGGGGGACTAGCGGGAGCCAAGAGACCCAGTACTTC
size: -; J: TRBJ1-1; D: TRBD1; V: TRBV10-3; CDR3: CAISRDSENTEAFF; DNA: TGTGCCATCAGTCGGGACAGTGAGAACACTGAAGCTTTCTTT
size: -; J: TRBJ1-1; D: -; V: TRBV6-5; CDR3: CASSYSRNTEAFF; DNA: TGTGCCAGCAGTTACTCCCGGAACACTGAAGCTTTCTTT
size: -; J: TRBJ2-3; D: -; V: TRBV5-1; CDR3: CASISGGQGTDTQYF; DNA: TGCGCCAGCATTTCGGGGGGCCAGGGCACAGATACGCAGTATTTT
size: few; J: TRBJ2-2; D: TRBD1; V: TRBV18; CDR3: CASHTRAGGETGELFF; DNA: TGTGCCAGCCACACGAGGGCAGGGGGAGAGACCGGGGAGCTGTTTTTT
size: once; J: TRBJ2-7; D: -; V: TRBV11-2; CDR3: CASSSPSDEQYF; DNA: TGTGCCAGCAGCTCTCCTAGCGACGAGCAGTACTTC
size: once; J: TRBJ2-7; D: TRBD2; V: TRBV7-7; CDR3: CASSGGEIGEQYF; DNA: TGTGCTAGCAGCGGGGGGGAAATAGGCGAGCAGTACTTC
size: -; J: TRBJ2-7; D: -; V: TRBV10-3; CDR3: CAISDLEGGGKEQYF; DNA: TGTGCCATCAGTGACCTCGAGGGAGGGGGAAAAGAGCAGTACTTC
size: -; J: TRBJ2-2; D: TRBD1; V: TRBV25-1; CDR3: CASSDGTANTGELFF; DNA: TGTGCCAGCAGCGACGGGACAGCGAACACCGGGGAGCTGTTTTTT
size: few; J: TRBJ2-7; D: TRBD2; V: TRBV27; CDR3: CASSFWASGNSEQYF; DNA: TGTGCCAGCAGTTTTTGGGCTAGCGGGAACTCCGAGCAGTACTTC
size: -; J: TRBJ1-4; D: -; V: TRBV28; CDR3: CASSLRRRANEKLFF; DNA: TGTGCCAGCAGTTTACGCAGGAGGGCTAATGAAAAACTGTTTTTT
size: -; J: TRBJ2-3; D: -; V: TRBV10-3; CDR3: CAISEYGVSTDTQYF; DNA: TGTGCCATCAGTGAGTACGGGGTATCCACAGATACGCAGTATTTT
size: -; J: TRBJ2-5; D: TRBD2; V: TRBV15; CDR3: CATSLWLAGGRETQYF; DNA: TGTGCCACCAGCTTGTGGCTAGCGGGGGGGCGAGAGACCCAGTACTTC